This TCR beta chain was observed in a study of T cell changes during pregnancy in multiple sclerosis. Only a few counts were recorded for this clone. The protocol was immunoSEQ multiplex PCR, while the TCRdb copy is restricted to in-frame clones and leaves out a portion. The data hold 90,000 to 100,000 clones, with around 90% observed a single time. Germline-derived CDR1 and CDR2 are ENHRY and SYGVKD. The V segment lost 6 bases and the J segment 0 bases; nucleotides outside the gene matches: 3. The CDR3 runs 15 residues. The material sequenced was peripheral blood, taken after pregnancy. The J gene is TRBJ1-3, the V gene TRBV10-3; 9 nucleotides agree with TRBD1. This clonotype was sampled from a female donor in good health, enrolled as a control in a pregnancy study. As DNA, the CDR3 is TGTGCCATCAGGGGACAGGGAAGCTCTGGAAACACCATATATTTT. Its translation is CAIRGQGSSGNTIYF.